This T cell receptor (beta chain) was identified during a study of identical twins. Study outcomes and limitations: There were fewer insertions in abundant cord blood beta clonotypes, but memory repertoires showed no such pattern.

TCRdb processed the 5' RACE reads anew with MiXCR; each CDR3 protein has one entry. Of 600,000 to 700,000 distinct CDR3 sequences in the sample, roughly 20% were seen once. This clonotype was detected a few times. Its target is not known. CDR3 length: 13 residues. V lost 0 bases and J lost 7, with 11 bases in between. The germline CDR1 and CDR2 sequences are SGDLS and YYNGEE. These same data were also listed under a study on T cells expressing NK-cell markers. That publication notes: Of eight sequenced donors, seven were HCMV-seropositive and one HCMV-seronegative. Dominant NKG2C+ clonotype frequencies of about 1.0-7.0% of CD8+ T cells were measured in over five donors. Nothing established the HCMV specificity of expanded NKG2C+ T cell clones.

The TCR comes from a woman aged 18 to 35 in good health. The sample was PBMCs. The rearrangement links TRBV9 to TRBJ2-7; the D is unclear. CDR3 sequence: CASSVGNFGEQYF. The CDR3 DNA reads TGTGCCAGCAGCGTAGGGAATTTCGGAGAGCAGTACTTC.